The 27 T cell receptor beta chains presented below share a single source sample, sequenced in a study of cytomegalovirus exposure and HLA in healthy donors. This PCR relied on a set of 60 Vbeta primers and 13 Jbeta primers. The method was immunoSEQ multiplex PCR; TCRdb's version includes in-frame clones alone and lacks a portion of them. The sample has about 53,000 clones; the top ten hold roughly 12%. Input material: PBMCs. These receptors originate from a man younger than 35 in good health and CMV-seropositive.

The gene calls are TRBV6-6 and TRBJ1-2; TRBD1 is a possible D gene (6 bases). V lost 0 bases to trimming and J lost 1 base, with 9 bases between them. There are 15 residues in the CDR3. Per the germline V gene, CDR1 is MNHNY and CDR2 is SVGAGI (reference sequence). CDR3 residues: CASSYSPDSNYGYTF. CDR3 DNA: TGTGCCAGCAGTTACTCGCCGGACAGTAACTATGGCTACACCTTC.

The chain couples TRBV10-3 to TRBJ2-7; D possibly corresponds to TRBD1 (5 bases). Germline V gives CDR1 ENHRY, CDR2 SYGVKD. Trimming took off 6 bases at V and 2 bases at J, with 14 bases between the two ends. The CDR3 has 14 amino acids. The CDR3 DNA follows: TGTGCCATCAGCGCCCCGACAGATACCTACGAGCAGTACTTC. Amino acids: CAISAPTDTYEQYF.

V gene TRBV5-6 combines with J gene TRBJ2-7; 7 nucleotides align to TRBD2. The V gene's germline CDR1 is SGHDT and CDR2 YYEEEE. The trim removed 3 bases at V and 6 bases at J, leaving 18 bases unmatched. This CDR3 region has 17 residues. The CDR3 DNA follows: TGTGCCAGCAGCTCCTCGGGGGATCTAATGTGGGGGGGCGAGCAGTACTTC. This gives the protein CASSSSGDLMWGGEQYF. The full variable domain, completed using reference TRBV5-6 and TRBJ2-7, is DAGVTQSPTHLIKTRGQQVTLRCSPKSGHDTVSWYQQALGQGPQFIFQYYEEEERQRGNFPDRFSGHQFPNYSSELNVNALLLGDSALYLCASSSSGDLMWGGEQYFGPGTRLTVT.

V and J are TRBV6-5 and TRBJ2-3, with TRBD2 matching 8 bases. The CDR3 runs to 15 residues. V was pared by 5 bases and J by 4 bases, with 8 bases of the junction left unmatched. The germline V gene encodes CDR1 MNHEY and CDR2 SVGAGI. DNA for the CDR3: TGTGCCAGCAGTCCTAATAGCGGGACGTCAGATACGCAGTATTTT. Translated: CASSPNSGTSDTQYF.

Here the CDR3 reads CASSFGTTNTEAFF. The CDR3 DNA reads as TGTGCCAGCAGTTTTGGGACAACCAACACTGAAGCTTTCTTT. This chain uses TRBV28 with TRBJ1-1, with a possible D match to TRBD1 (6 bases). The ends were cut back, 3 bases at V and 2 bases at J, with 10 bases in the middle. Looked up from germline, CDR1 is MDHEN and CDR2 is SYDVKM. The CDR3 extends over 14 amino acids.

The V call is TRBV5-5, the J call TRBJ1-1, with TRBD1 identical over 7 bases. The CDR3 loop spans 14 amino acids. Germline lookup yields CDR1 SGHKS and CDR2 YYEKEE (reference sequence). J lost 5 bases, V lost 4 bases, and 8 bases had no gene match. This CDR3 is CASSDRAARTEAFF. The CDR3 region has the DNA TGTGCCAGCAGCGACAGGGCGGCGAGAACTGAAGCTTTCTTT.

The rearrangement uses TRBV6-5 and TRBJ2-1; no firm D call. Trimming left V 4 bases short and J 4 bases short, with 17 bases between. The CDR3 extends over 16 amino acids. The V gene's germline CDR1 is MNHEY and CDR2 SVGAGI. CDR3 sequence reads: CASSFLDSLTYNEQFF. The CDR3 coding sequence is TGTGCCAGCAGTTTTCTCGACTCCCTTACTTACAATGAGCAGTTCTTC.

This chain joins TRBV28 and TRBJ1-4; a possible D gene is TRBD1 (6 bases). The V end lost 3 bases, the J end lost 7 bases, and 18 bases lay between the germline ends. Germline CDR1 reads MDHEN; CDR2 reads SYDVKM. This CDR3 contains 16 residues. The CDR3 nucleotides are TGTGCCAGCAGTTTGCGGAGGACAATAGGGGGTGAAAAACTGTTTTTT. Translating it yields CASSLRRTIGGEKLFF.

The chain carries TRBV13 and TRBJ2-7; the match to TRBD2 covers 12 bases. V was pared by 5 bases and J by 1 base, with 6 bases of the junction left unmatched. Germline V gene data show CDR1 as PRHDT and CDR2 as FYEKMQ (reference sequence). CDR3 length: 16 amino acids. The CDR3 region has the DNA TGTGCCAGCAGCCTAAGGACTAGCGGGGATTCCTACGAGCAGTACTTC. It specifies CASSLRTSGDSYEQYF.

The rearrangement links TRBV9 to TRBJ2-7, with 9 bases identical to TRBD1. CDR1 is SGDLS, CDR2 YYNGEE, per germline. V dropped 1 base and J dropped 3; count of bases not matched to a gene: 5. CDR3 length: 15 amino acids. Here the CDR3 reads CASSVSGTGNYEQYF. DNA of the CDR3: TGTGCCAGCAGCGTAAGTGGGACAGGGAACTACGAGCAGTACTTC.

The chain recombines TRBV19 with TRBJ2-5; 7 positions agree with TRBD1. Per the germline V gene, CDR1 is LNHDA and CDR2 is SQIVND (reference sequence). The CDR3 sequence is 13 residues long. V lost 3 bases to trimming and J lost 4 bases; unmatched junction nucleotides: 2. The CDR3 DNA reads TGTGCCAGTAGTATCCGACAGGGAGAGACCCAGTACTTC. It yields the protein CASSIRQGETQYF.

The chain links TRBV27 to TRBJ1-6, with TRBD1 matching over 8 bases. The CDR3 runs 15 residues. Trimming at V came to 1 base and at J to 8 bases, leaving 4 bases not matched to a gene. From germline, CDR1 is MNHEY and CDR2 SMNVEV (reference sequence). In DNA, the CDR3 is TGTGCCAGCAGTTTATTTGCAGGGGGCTATTCACCCCTCCACTTT. Amino acid sequence: CASSLFAGGYSPLHF.

The chain has TRBV4-1 and TRBJ2-1; 7 bases align to TRBD2. CDR1 is MGHRA and CDR2 is YSYEKL in the germline V gene. CDR3 size: 17 residues. J was trimmed by 3 bases and V by 1 base; bases with no gene match: 9. CDR3 sequence reads: CASSQGIREDNYNEQFF. CDR3 nucleotides: TGCGCCAGCAGCCAAGGCATCCGGGAGGACAACTACAATGAGCAGTTCTTC.

J is TRBJ1-1 and V is TRBV30, with D unresolved. Germline CDR1 reads GTSNPN; CDR2 reads SVGIG (reference sequence). There are 13 residues in the CDR3. Between the trimmed V and J ends, which lost 2 bases and 0 bases, there was a span of 7 bases. CDR3 loop: CAWSPGLNTEAFF. In DNA, the CDR3 is TGTGCCTGGAGTCCAGGATTGAACACTGAAGCTTTCTTT.

This chain links TRBV10-3 with TRBJ1-5; TRBD1 agrees at 7 bases. Germline V gives CDR1 ENHRY, CDR2 SYGVKD. The CDR3 covers 17 residues. J gave up 5 bases and V 2 bases, and 12 bases lay outside the gene matches. CDR3 nucleotides: TGTGCCATCAGTGAGCCGAGGTTGGCAGGGGGTTATCAGCCCCAGCATTTT. Translation: CAISEPRLAGGYQPQHF.

The V gene is TRBV4-2, the J gene TRBJ2-2; TRBD2 matches at 7 bases. The CDR3 has 15 residues. CDR1 is LGHNA and CDR2 is YNFKEQ in the germline V gene. V shed 1 base and J 4 bases; nucleotides not matched to a gene: 3. CDR3 sequence (DNA): TGTGCCAGCAGCCAAGTACTAGCGACCACCGGGGAGCTGTTTTTT. Its protein is CASSQVLATTGELFF.

The rearrangement joins TRBV30 to TRBJ1-1; D unresolved. The CDR3 runs 12 residues. Trimming cost V 5 bases and J 1 base, with 8 bases left between them. In germline, CDR1 is GTSNPN, CDR2 SVGIG (reference sequence). CDR3: CAWDFTNTEAFF. The CDR3 DNA reads as TGTGCCTGGGACTTTACGAACACTGAAGCTTTCTTT.

V is TRBV2 and J is TRBJ2-3; TRBD2 matches 7 bases. The CDR3 is 14 residues long. CDR1 and CDR2 (germline): SNHLY, FYNNEI. V lost 6 bases and J lost 5; bases outside the gene matches: 8. CDR3 nucleotide sequence: TGTGCCAGCAGGGTGGCGGGAGAAGGAGATACGCAGTATTTT. This gives the protein CASRVAGEGDTQYF. The whole variable domain, filled in from reference TRBV2 and TRBJ2-3, reads EPEVTQTPSHQVTQMGQEVILRCVPISNHLYFYWYRQILGQKVEFLVSFYNNEISEKSEIFDDQFSVERPDGSNFTLKIRSTKLEDSAMYFCASRVAGEGDTQYFGPGTRLTVL.

J is TRBJ2-3 and V is TRBV19; 9 bases are a match to TRBD2. The CDR3 totals 14 residues. The germline V gene has CDR1 LNHDA and CDR2 SQIVND (reference sequence). V was pared by 7 bases and J by 5 bases, with 7 bases of the junction left unmatched. The CDR3 nucleotides are TGTGCCAGTAATCTGCGGGAGGGGGTAGATACGCAGTATTTT. Translated, it gives CASNLREGVDTQYF.

This sequence joins TRBV7-2 and TRBJ1-1; TRBD1 is a possible D gene (5 bases). The germline CDR1 and CDR2 sequences are SGHTA and FQGNSA. The ends were cut back, 9 bases at V and 1 base at J, with 9 bases in the middle. The CDR3 runs 12 residues. The CDR3 nucleotides are TGTGCCAGTAAAAGGGGGAACACTGAAGCTTTCTTT. Translating it yields CASKRGNTEAFF.

This rearrangement joins TRBV4-1 to TRBJ1-4, with a tentative D call TRBD1 (6 bases). Trimming cost V 6 bases and J 0 bases, with 11 bases left between them. This CDR3 spans 15 amino acids. CDR1 and CDR2 (germline): MGHRA, YSYEKL. CDR3 protein: CASRDRVATNEKLFF. CDR3 in DNA: TGCGCCAGCAGGGACAGAGTAGCAACTAATGAAAAACTGTTTTTT.

J is TRBJ1-1 and V is TRBV2; D not resolved. CDR3 length equals 14 residues. V was clipped by 2 bases and J by 0 bases, with 7 bases between them. Germline V gene sequence: CDR1 SNHLY, CDR2 FYNNEI. Here the CDR3 DNA reads TGTGCCAGCAGTGAATTGGGCATGAACACTGAAGCTTTCTTT. Residues: CASSELGMNTEAFF.

The V call is TRBV10-2, the J call TRBJ2-3; 7 bases align to TRBD1. The CDR3 loop spans 17 amino acids. V trimming: 2 bases; J trimming: 2 bases; junction bases outside the gene matches: 10. Germline-derived CDR1 and CDR2 are WSHSY and SAAADI. CDR3 sequence: CASSEPTTGSFTDTQYF. In nucleotides, the CDR3 is TGCGCCAGCAGTGAGCCTACGACAGGGTCGTTCACAGATACGCAGTATTTT.

The genes are TRBV6-4 and TRBJ1-1; D is uncertain. The germline V gene encodes CDR1 MRHNA and CDR2 SNTAGT. This CDR3 is built from 13 residues. With 3 bases removed from V and 0 bases from J, the gap between germline ends came to 5 bases. The CDR3 coding sequence is TGTGCCAGCAGTGAGACAATGAACACTGAAGCTTTCTTT. Protein sequence: CASSETMNTEAFF.

V gene TRBV5-6 combines with J gene TRBJ2-7; TRBD2 aligns across 7 bases. Germline CDR1 SGHDT, CDR2 YYEEEE. This CDR3 has 15 amino acids. Trimming took 2 bases from V and 4 from J; bases not matched to a gene: 9. The CDR3 DNA sequence: TGTGCCAGCAGCTTATCGGGTCTAGCGGTTTACGAGCAGTACTTC. This encodes CASSLSGLAVYEQYF.

The J gene is TRBJ2-7, the V gene TRBV6-1, with a weak D call TRBD1 (6 bases). The germline CDR1 and CDR2 sequences are MNHNS and SASEGT. The CDR3 totals 14 residues. V was trimmed by 1 base and J by 1 base, leaving 8 bases between them. The CDR3, as DNA: TGTGCCAGCAGTGAAGGAGGGGGTTCCTACGAGCAGTACTTC. Protein: CASSEGGGSYEQYF.

V is TRBV27 and J is TRBJ2-2; D unresolved. This CDR3 is built from 13 residues. CDR1 is MNHEY and CDR2 is SMNVEV in the germline V gene (reference sequence). V lost 7 bases and J 0 bases, leaving 6 bases between the germline ends. CDR3 loop: CASTPTNTGELFF. The CDR3 coding sequence is TGTGCCAGCACCCCAACGAACACCGGGGAGCTGTTTTTT.